The entry below gives a single T cell receptor beta chain sequence along with its context. V was clipped by 7 bases and J by 3 bases; unmatched bases: 7. CDR1 is SNHLY, CDR2 FYNNEI, per germline. The CDR3 has 17 amino acids. This entry is derived from a study of cytomegalovirus exposure and HLA in healthy donors. Amplification used 60 Vbeta primers and 13 Jbeta primers. The repertoire was sequenced with immunoSEQ multiplex PCR; TCRdb's copy has only in-frame clones and lacks some. The sample consists of roughly 86,000 clones, roughly 63% of them appearing once. This clonotype was sampled from a woman aged 45-65 years in good health and CMV-seropositive. The sequenced sample consisted of PBMCs. The chain recombines TRBV2 with TRBJ2-2; 14 bases line up with TRBD2. The CDR3 region is CASNPGLAGEHTGELFF. In DNA form, the CDR3 reads TGTGCCAGCAACCCGGGACTAGCGGGGGAACACACCGGGGAGCTGTTTTTT.